What follows are 15 T cell receptor beta chains derived from one specimen sequenced in a study of T cell repertoires in cytomegalovirus infection. One entry per CDR3 protein, called by TCRdb with MiXCR from the reads. The table has fewer than 130,000 distinct CDR3 sequences, 35% to 50% seen once. Antigens for these TCRs are unknown. Specimen: CD8+ T cells from cultured PBMCs, collected from culture after CMV antigen stimulation. Source of these receptors: a human donor in good health (CMV status not recorded). Some clones in this sample may be carry-over from other donors' samples.

The rearrangement links TRBV12-3 or TRBV12-4 to TRBJ2-1; D ambiguous. Trimming shortened V by 5 bases and J by 5 bases, and 16 bases separated the two germline ends. The CDR3 totals 15 residues. The chain's CDR3 is CASSTLAGPHNEQFF. The DNA for the CDR3 is TGTGCCAGCAGTACATTAGCCGGGCCACACAATGAGCAGTTCTTC.

This clonotype has just a few counts. The chain carries TRBV25-1 and TRBJ1-2, with D unresolved. The CDR3 length is 11 residues. With 4 bases removed from V and 4 bases from J, the gap between germline ends came to 4 bases. From germline, CDR1 is MGHDK and CDR2 SYGVNS. CDR3 amino acids: CASSGGYGYTF. The CDR3, as DNA: TGTGCCAGCAGTGGAGGCTATGGCTACACCTTC.

Only a few counts were recorded for this clonotype. The V gene is TRBV12-3 or TRBV12-4, the J gene TRBJ1-1; 11 nucleotides align to TRBD1. The CDR3 consists of 18 residues. Trimming at V came to 5 bases and at J to 3 bases, leaving 14 bases not matched to a gene. The CDR3 sequence: CASSLRTGGELSDTEAFF. The CDR3 DNA sequence: TGTGCCAGCAGTCTCCGGACAGGGGGCGAGCTATCGGACACTGAAGCTTTCTTT.

V usage is TRBV24-1 and J usage is TRBJ2-1; 9 bases fit TRBD1. CDR1 is KGHDR, CDR2 SFDVKD, per germline. The V gene end was trimmed by 8 bases and the J gene end by 6 bases; junction bases not matched to a gene: 4. This CDR3 is 13 amino acids long. The CDR3 DNA is TGTGCCACCAAGGGACAGGGAATCAATGAGCAGTTCTTC. Its protein product is CATKGQGINEQFF.

V and J are TRBV7-9 and TRBJ1-2, with a weak D call TRBD1 (5 bases). V was cut by 5 bases and J by 4 bases, with 20 bases left in between. The germline CDR1 and CDR2 sequences are SEHNR and FQNEAQ (reference sequence). The CDR3 consists of 16 residues. The CDR3 region is CASSPQTVRAGYGYTF. CDR3 sequence (DNA): TGTGCCAGCAGCCCTCAGACGGTCAGGGCGGGCTATGGCTACACCTTC.

This chain uses TRBV20-1 with TRBJ2-2; D gene unclear. CDR3 length equals 14 residues. CDR1 and CDR2 from the germline V gene are DFQATT and SNEGSKA (reference sequence). The V end was cut by 3 bases, the J end by 0 bases, with 8 bases between. The CDR3 here is CSASKYPNTGELFF. The CDR3 DNA is TGCAGTGCTAGTAAATATCCGAACACCGGGGAGCTGTTTTTT.

The V and J genes are TRBV10-2 and TRBJ1-2, with D possibly matching TRBD1 (5 bases). The CDR3 is made up of 13 amino acids. CDR1 and CDR2 (germline): WSHSY, SAAADI. The V and J ends lost 8 bases and 0 bases respectively, with 10 bases between them. The DNA of the CDR3 is TGCGCCAGCGGACATCCGACTAACTATGGCTACACCTTC. Translating it yields CASGHPTNYGYTF.

This clonotype has more than one count but fewer than ten. The chain has TRBV7-6 and TRBJ2-1; D ambiguous. This CDR3 has 12 amino acids. Germline V gene lookup returns CDR1 SGHVS and CDR2 FNYEAQ. The ends were cut back, 6 bases at V and 6 bases at J, with 9 bases in the middle. The CDR3 DNA is TGTGCCAGCAGTTCAGACGGCAATGAGCAGTTCTTC. It is translated as CASSSDGNEQFF.

V is TRBV4-1 and J is TRBJ2-1; D is unresolved. V shed 3 bases and J shed 4 bases, with 4 bases lying between them. CDR3 size: 12 residues. The V gene's germline CDR1 is MGHRA and CDR2 YSYEKL. CDR3 amino acids: CASSQEYNEQFF. The CDR3, as DNA: TGCGCCAGCAGCCAGGAATACAATGAGCAGTTCTTC.

The chain is built from TRBV9 and TRBJ2-1; 11 bases agree with TRBD2. CDR1 and CDR2 (germline): SGDLS, YYNGEE. V shed 2 bases and J 7 bases; nucleotides not matched to a gene: 5. The CDR3 extends over 15 amino acids. Written as DNA, the CDR3 is TGTGCCAGCAGCGTTAGCGGGGGGGCCGTGAATGAGCAGTTCTTC. It specifies CASSVSGGAVNEQFF. Full variable domain (outside the CDR3, taken from reference TRBV9 and TRBJ2-1): DSGVTQTPKHLITATGQRVTLRCSPRSGDLSVYWYQQSLDQGLQFLIQYYNGEERAKGNILERFSAQQFPDLHSELNLSSLELGDSALYFCASSVSGGAVNEQFFGPGTRLTVL.

The J gene is TRBJ2-7, the V gene TRBV12-3 or TRBV12-4; D gene uncertain. V was pared by 2 bases and J by 0 bases, with 5 bases between. The CDR3 contains 13 residues. The CDR3 is CASSLYSSYEQYF. CDR3 bases: TGTGCCAGCAGTTTATATAGCTCCTACGAGCAGTACTTC.

This clonotype was picked up a small number of times. The chain employs TRBV7-2 and TRBJ2-3, with 9 bases that match TRBD2. CDR1 and CDR2 from the germline V gene are SGHTA and FQGNSA. The V gene end was trimmed by 3 bases and the J gene end by 0 bases; junction bases not matched to a gene: 10. This CDR3 comprises 18 residues. CDR3 protein: CASSFSGGVISSTDTQYF. The CDR3 DNA reads TGTGCCAGCAGCTTTAGCGGGGGAGTTATATCTAGCACAGATACGCAGTATTTT.

CDR3: CASSQVQDIRPLHF. The CDR3 DNA reads as TGCGCCAGCAGCCAAGTCCAAGATATTCGACCCCTCCACTTT. V usage is TRBV4-1 and J usage is TRBJ1-6, with unresolved D. CDR3 size: 14 residues. V lost 1 base and J 12 bases, leaving 13 bases between the germline ends. Per germline, CDR1 MGHRA and CDR2 YSYEKL.

The V call is TRBV19, the J call TRBJ2-2; D unclear. V shed 5 bases and J shed 4 bases, with 14 bases lying between them. Germline V gene lookup returns CDR1 LNHDA and CDR2 SQIVND (reference sequence). This CDR3 has 15 residues. CDR3 DNA sequence: TGTGCCAGTAGTCCCGACACTGGACGCACCGGGGAGCTGTTTTTT. Translated, it gives CASSPDTGRTGELFF.

The sample holds a few counts of this clonotype. The chain uses TRBV7-9 and TRBJ2-7; the match to TRBD2 covers 8 bases. The germline V gene encodes CDR1 SEHNR and CDR2 FQNEAQ (reference sequence). The CDR3 runs 14 residues. V shed 5 bases and J 2 bases; nucleotides not matched to a gene: 5. CDR3 bases: TGTGCCAGCAGCACGGGAGGGCGGACCTACGAGCAGTACTTC. Its protein is CASSTGGRTYEQYF.